The clone carrying this T cell receptor (beta chain) was counted once. Antigen: not known. The V gene's germline CDR1 is GTSNPN and CDR2 SVGIG (reference sequence). The CDR3 length is 16 residues. Trimming removed 0 bases from V and 0 bases from J, with 14 bases in between. The data stem from a study of T cell responses to AZD1222 COVID-19 vaccine. Background on the study: Second-dose timings of about 4 or about 12 weeks were pooled. Study-level points and caveats: Repertoire samples came only from after the peak T cell response.

Sequencing used immunoSEQ multiplex PCR; TCRdb keeps in-frame clones, though not all of them. There are 100,000 to 150,000 clones in the sample; roughly 88% occur only once, and about 8.5% lies in the top ten. The chain uses TRBV30 and TRBJ1-2, with D maybe TRBD1 (6 bases). The receptor's source is an adult in good health. The sequenced sample was peripheral blood, obtained on day 0 of AZD1222 vaccination. The CDR3 sequence is CAWSVSWDKANYGYTF. The CDR3 nucleotides are TGTGCCTGGAGTGTATCTTGGGACAAAGCTAACTATGGCTACACCTTC.